This T cell receptor beta chain was observed in a study of T-cell memory formation after mild COVID-19. MiXCR was run by TCRdb on the 5' RACE reads, yielding one entry per CDR3 protein. This sample has hundreds of thousands of distinct CDR3 sequences; around 27% occur once, and the top ten carry approximately 13%. The germline V gene has CDR1 DFQATT and CDR2 SNEGSKA (reference sequence). This CDR3 region has 15 residues. Trimming cost V 0 bases and J 0 bases, with 11 bases left between them. The sequencing input was PBMCs or a T cell subset sorted from them (not recorded which). The chain links TRBV20-1 to TRBJ1-2; D is unclear. The origin of this receptor is an adult woman who had mild COVID-19 (a few samples of this study predate the infection). Cell type and time point are not known. The CDR3 here is CSARDSGSTNYGYTF. CDR3 in DNA: TGCAGTGCTAGAGATAGTGGCAGTACTAACTATGGCTACACCTTC.